Described below is a single T cell receptor (beta chain) sequence and its context. With 3 bases clipped from V and 10 bases from J, the junction kept 4 bases outside the gene matches. Germline V gene data show CDR1 as WNHNN and CDR2 as SYGVQD (reference sequence). The CDR3 length is 14 residues. This entry belongs to a study of control samples from healthy donors and cancer patients. The protocol was immunoSEQ multiplex PCR, while the TCRdb copy is restricted to in-frame clones and leaves out a portion. Among some 410,000 clones, 80% to 95% were seen once, and the ten largest hold around 6.8%. The chain recombines TRBV10-1 with TRBJ1-6; 9 bases are a match to TRBD1. The sequencing sample was made of PBMCs. The TCR comes from a man aged 40-55 years with head and neck cancer. The CDR3 sequence: CASSEGQGSSPLHF. CDR3 in DNA: TGCGCCAGCAGTGAAGGACAGGGGTCATCACCCCTCCACTTT.